The clone carrying this TCR beta chain was recorded a few times. These data originate in a study of naive and memory T cell subsets. The beta constant-region primer was an equimolar mix of two oligonucleotides covering TRBC1 and TRBC2. Four rounds of PCR amplified the ligated cDNA using nested alpha and beta constant-region primers plus SP2. Using its own MiXCR run on the UMI-ligation and nested PCR reads, TCRdb lists one record per CDR3 protein. The repertoire holds some 31,000 distinct CDR3 sequences, about 18% seen once, with around 3.4% in the top ten. With 8 bases removed from V and 0 bases from J, the gap between germline ends came to 13 bases. CDR1 is MNHNY and CDR2 is SVGAGI in the germline V gene (reference sequence). CDR3 length: 14 residues. Cells stained for CD3, CD4, CD8, CD45RA, CD27 and viability were sorted into four CD45RA/CD27 subsets.

The chain carries TRBV6-6 and TRBJ1-1; D remains unclear. The sample taken for sequencing was effector memory CD4+ T cells from blood. Specified subset: effector memory, CD45RA- CD27-. The origin of this receptor is a human donor in good health. The CDR3 coding sequence is TGTGCCAGCCCGGGGAGGAACATGAACACTGAAGCTTTCTTT. Translation: CASPGRNMNTEAFF.